This T cell receptor (beta chain) comes out of a study of cytomegalovirus exposure and HLA in healthy donors. PCR amplification relied on 60 Vbeta primers (plus 13 Jbeta primers). Measured with immunoSEQ multiplex PCR; TCRdb has only the in-frame clones, and not every one. In the table there are about 120,000 clones, roughly 80% of which are singletons. Sequencing was carried out using PBMCs. The TCR was taken from a man in his sixties in good health and CMV-seropositive.

The CDR3 DNA reads TGTGCCGGCGTTGGTGATAGCAATGAAAAACTGTTTTTT. Translated, it gives CAGVGDSNEKLFF. The rearrangement uses TRBV30 and TRBJ1-4, with D unclear. The CDR3 extends over 13 amino acids. With 8 bases removed from V and 5 bases from J, the gap between germline ends came to 15 bases. CDR1 and CDR2 (germline): GTSNPN, SVGIG (reference sequence). Full variable domain (missing parts from reference TRBV30 and TRBJ1-4): SQTIHQWPATLVQPVGSPLSLECTVEGTSNPNLYWYRQAAGRGLQLLFYSVGIGQISSEVPQNLSASRPQDRQFILSSKKLLLSDSGFYLCAGVGDSNEKLFFGSGTQLSVL.